This T cell receptor (beta chain) is from a study of beta chain features in type 1 diabetes. Looking at the study overall: Patients and healthy donors were similar in age, gender and cell yields. The study's findings and limits: Type 1 diabetes patients had TCRB CDR3s that were shorter (moderately but significantly so) in all four CD4+ subsets. Any HLA type influence on TCRB rearrangement was left unresolved here. Compared with healthy donors, patients appeared to share more similar naive, central memory and regulatory TCRB repertoires.

In this sample, this clone turned up a few times. Its antigen is unidentified. The sequenced template was cDNA made from the entire isolated RNA. TCRdb's copy holds only in-frame clones and misses some; the assay was immunoSEQ multiplex PCR. This table has around 280,000 clones, 15% appearing once. One heparinised draw, averaging roughly 0.12 L, was taken per donor. Germline loops: CDR1 SGHAT, CDR2 FQNNGV. The length of the CDR3 is 15 residues. V lost 5 bases to trimming and J lost 6 bases; unmatched junction nucleotides: 7. Material: naive CD4+ T cells from blood. The TCR originated in a man between 18 and 35 years old with type 1 diabetes. The rearrangement links TRBV11-2 to TRBJ1-4, with 9 bases lining up with TRBD1. CDR3 sequence: CASSPTWDRDEKLFF. DNA of the CDR3: TGTGCCAGCAGCCCCACATGGGACAGGGATGAAAAACTGTTTTTT.